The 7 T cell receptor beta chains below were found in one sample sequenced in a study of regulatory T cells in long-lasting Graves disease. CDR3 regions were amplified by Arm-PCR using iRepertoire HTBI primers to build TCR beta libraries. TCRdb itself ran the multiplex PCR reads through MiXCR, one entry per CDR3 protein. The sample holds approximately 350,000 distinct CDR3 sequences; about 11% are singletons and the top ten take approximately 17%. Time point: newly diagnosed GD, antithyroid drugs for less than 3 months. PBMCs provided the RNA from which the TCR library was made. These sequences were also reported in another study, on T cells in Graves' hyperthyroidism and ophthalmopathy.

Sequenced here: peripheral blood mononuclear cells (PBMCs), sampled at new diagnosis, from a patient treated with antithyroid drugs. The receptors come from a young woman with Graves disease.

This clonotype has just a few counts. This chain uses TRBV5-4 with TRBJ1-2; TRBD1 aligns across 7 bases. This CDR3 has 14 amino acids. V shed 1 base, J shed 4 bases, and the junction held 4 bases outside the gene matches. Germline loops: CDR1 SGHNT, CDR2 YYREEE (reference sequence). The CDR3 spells CASSLQGVTYGYTF. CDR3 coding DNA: TGTGCCAGCAGCTTGCAGGGGGTAACCTATGGCTACACCTTC.

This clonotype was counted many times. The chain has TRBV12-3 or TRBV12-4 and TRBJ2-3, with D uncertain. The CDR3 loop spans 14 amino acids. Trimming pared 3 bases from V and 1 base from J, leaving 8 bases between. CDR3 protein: CASSFRLGTDTQYF. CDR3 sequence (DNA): TGTGCCAGCAGTTTCCGCCTAGGCACAGATACGCAGTATTTT.

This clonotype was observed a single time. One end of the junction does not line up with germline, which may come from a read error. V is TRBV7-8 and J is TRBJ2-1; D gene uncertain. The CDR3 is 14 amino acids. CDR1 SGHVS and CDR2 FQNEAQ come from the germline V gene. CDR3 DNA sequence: TGTGCCAGCAGCTTAGTAGCCTCCTACGATGAGCAGTTCTTC. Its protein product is CASSLVASYDEQFF.

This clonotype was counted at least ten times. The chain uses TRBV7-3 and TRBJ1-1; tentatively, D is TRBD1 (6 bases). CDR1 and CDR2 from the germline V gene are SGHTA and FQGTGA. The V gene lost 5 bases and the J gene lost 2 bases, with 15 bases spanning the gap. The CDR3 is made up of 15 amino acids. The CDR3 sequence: CASSLRGGQNTEAFF. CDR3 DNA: TGTGCCAGCAGCCTCCGCGGGGGCCAAAACACTGAAGCTTTCTTT.

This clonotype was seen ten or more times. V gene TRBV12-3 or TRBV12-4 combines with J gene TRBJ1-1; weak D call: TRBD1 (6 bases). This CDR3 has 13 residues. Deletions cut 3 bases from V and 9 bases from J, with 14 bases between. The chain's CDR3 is CASSLGRDTQAFF. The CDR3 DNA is TGTGCCAGCAGTTTGGGTCGGGACACCCAAGCTTTCTTT.

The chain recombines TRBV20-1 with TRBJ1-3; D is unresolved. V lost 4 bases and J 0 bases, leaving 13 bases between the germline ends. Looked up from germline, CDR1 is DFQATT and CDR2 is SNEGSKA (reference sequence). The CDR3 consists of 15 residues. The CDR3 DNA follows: TGCAGTGCTATCACCCGGAGCGTCTCTGGAAACACCATATATTTT. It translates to CSAITRSVSGNTIYF.

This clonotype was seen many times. CDR3: CASSLGSSGGLSTDTQYF. CDR3 sequence (DNA): TGCGCCAGCAGCTTGGGGAGTAGCGGGGGATTGAGTACAGATACGCAGTATTTT. The chain carries TRBV5-1 and TRBJ2-3; 9 positions agree with TRBD2. This CDR3 spans 18 amino acids. Germline CDR1 reads SGHRS; CDR2 reads YFSETQ. V trimming: 0 bases; J trimming: 3 bases; junction bases outside the gene matches: 11.